This is a list of T cell receptor beta chains from one sample in a study of memory CD4+ T cells and cytomegalovirus serostatus. The table came from immunoSEQ multiplex PCR; TCRdb's copy has only in-frame clones and leaves some out. Of some 54,000 clones in the sample, around 88% were seen once. Sequencing used memory CD4+ T cells from blood. The receptor source for this set is an adult in good health and CMV-seropositive. CDR3s include the opening cysteine and the closing phenylalanine or tryptophan. Each record gives: V gene, clone size, CDR3 protein. Only some rows state a clone size, as once, few, many or a class for expanded clones.

v_call: TRBV18; clone_size: few; cdr3_aa: CASSPGLQETQYF
v_call: TRBV18; clone_size: -; cdr3_aa: CASSPLTGELFF
v_call: TRBV5-1; clone_size: -; cdr3_aa: CASSFRGQGNTEAFF
v_call: TRBV10-3; clone_size: -; cdr3_aa: CAISESSRGTTSHGYTF
v_call: TRBV7-2; clone_size: -; cdr3_aa: CASSLTQGLMYGNTIYF
v_call: TRBV4-2; clone_size: few; cdr3_aa: CASSQGDSEDTQYF
v_call: TRBV6-5; clone_size: -; cdr3_aa: CASLRVGDTEAFF
v_call: TRBV11-2; clone_size: few; cdr3_aa: CASSLVPGLAAYSYEQYF
v_call: TRBV30; clone_size: -; cdr3_aa: CAWSVGLGVQETQYF
v_call: TRBV2; clone_size: few; cdr3_aa: CASSAPGATTNEKLFF
v_call: TRBV5-6; clone_size: -; cdr3_aa: CASSFAPRTGTEAFF
v_call: TRBV29-1; clone_size: -; cdr3_aa: CSVEGGRAGDEQYF
v_call: TRBV6-1; clone_size: -; cdr3_aa: CASSSAYEQYF
v_call: TRBV19; clone_size: -; cdr3_aa: CASSIGGGMDKNIQYF
v_call: TRBV5-1; clone_size: -; cdr3_aa: CASSLVPGTGMNEQFF
v_call: TRBV4-2; clone_size: few; cdr3_aa: CASSQDGGSHISYNEQFF
v_call: TRBV5-1; clone_size: -; cdr3_aa: CASSLVSGRDEQYF
v_call: TRBV18; clone_size: -; cdr3_aa: CASSRGQQETQYF
v_call: TRBV5-4; clone_size: few; cdr3_aa: CASSITGGNTEAFF
v_call: TRBV2; clone_size: -; cdr3_aa: CASSESGIGTDTQYF
v_call: TRBV4-3; clone_size: -; cdr3_aa: CASSQVGTGREKLFF
v_call: TRBV4-3; clone_size: -; cdr3_aa: CASSQEGYGYTF
v_call: TRBV11-2; clone_size: -; cdr3_aa: CASRGLEWTGELFF
v_call: TRBV6-5; clone_size: once; cdr3_aa: CASSYSGWWGAYEQYF
v_call: TRBV19; clone_size: -; cdr3_aa: CASMDMHSPLHF
v_call: TRBV6-5; clone_size: -; cdr3_aa: CASSLQKNTEAFF
v_call: TRBV28; clone_size: few; cdr3_aa: CATTTGYGYTF
v_call: TRBV19; clone_size: -; cdr3_aa: CASSIDETSYEQYF
v_call: TRBV6-1; clone_size: -; cdr3_aa: CATRLAGDPSYEQYF
v_call: TRBV2; clone_size: -; cdr3_aa: CASSELAVYNEQFF
v_call: TRBV9; clone_size: few; cdr3_aa: CASSAAAGGPDTQYF
v_call: TRBV10-3; clone_size: -; cdr3_aa: CATRAGEIAKNIQYF
v_call: TRBV27; clone_size: once; cdr3_aa: CASSLGTSGDQPQHF
v_call: TRBV6-5; clone_size: once; cdr3_aa: CASSLPGSSYGYTF
v_call: TRBV6-1; clone_size: -; cdr3_aa: CASSADSNYGYTF
v_call: TRBV2; clone_size: -; cdr3_aa: CASGQGRQPQHF
v_call: TRBV11-2; clone_size: -; cdr3_aa: CASSLDQVPGGLYEQYF
v_call: TRBV28; clone_size: -; cdr3_aa: CASSLGGTGFGEQYF
v_call: TRBV4-1; clone_size: -; cdr3_aa: CASSLTGTSGEQYF
v_call: TRBV4-3; clone_size: -; cdr3_aa: CASSQEGVRSGNTIYF
v_call: TRBV21-1; clone_size: -; cdr3_aa: CASIKGQGMNGANVLTF
v_call: TRBV5-1; clone_size: -; cdr3_aa: CASSPGQGNTEAFF
v_call: TRBV19; clone_size: -; cdr3_aa: CASSPAGPYNEQFF
v_call: TRBV9; clone_size: -; cdr3_aa: CASSQSLDSSGNTIYF